These 23 T cell receptor beta chains originate from one sample sequenced in a study of a mutant IDH1 vaccine in newly diagnosed glioma. Produced via immunoSEQ multiplex PCR; TCRdb's table is partial and in-frame only. The table lists about 64,000 clones, around 85% of them singletons. These receptors are not linked to any known antigen. Time point specified: week 11, during vaccination. Doses of 300 ug of mutant IDH1 20-mer peptide were given with topical imiquimod. This sample comprised PBMCs, obtained from a glioma patient whose treatment included an IDH1 peptide vaccine. The receptor set was obtained from a woman between 45 and 60 years old with glioma.

The genes are TRBV6-5 and TRBJ1-2; the D gene is possibly TRBD1 (6 bases). V lost 2 bases and J 8 bases, leaving 15 bases between the germline ends. The CDR3 totals 14 residues. CDR1 is MNHEY, CDR2 SVGAGI, per germline. In nucleotides, the CDR3 is TGTGCCAGCAGTTACGGTACAGGGAGAAACGGCTACACCTTC. It encodes CASSYGTGRNGYTF.

This clone has only one observation. This chain joins TRBV7-9 and TRBJ2-5; 9 bases fit TRBD2. CDR3 length: 14 amino acids. The germline V gene encodes CDR1 SEHNR and CDR2 FQNEAQ (reference sequence). V lost 3 bases to trimming and J lost 5 bases; unmatched junction nucleotides: 4. This CDR3 reads CASSLGLAGETQYF. The CDR3, as DNA: TGTGCCAGCAGCTTGGGACTAGCAGGGGAGACCCAGTACTTC.

The chain is built from TRBV5-1 and TRBJ2-5; TRBD2 matches at 14 bases. Losses at the gene ends were 3 bases for V and 3 bases for J; bases not matched to a gene: 4. Germline loops: CDR1 SGHRS, CDR2 YFSETQ. The length of the CDR3 is 16 residues. CDR3 loop: CASSYGTSGGKETQYF. CDR3 DNA: TGCGCCAGCAGCTACGGGACTAGCGGGGGAAAAGAGACCCAGTACTTC. The entire variable domain, with the rest obtained from reference TRBV5-1 and TRBJ2-5, is as follows: KAGVTQTPRYLIKTRGQQVTLSCSPISGHRSVSWYQQTPGQGLQFLFEYFSETQRNKGNFPGRFSGRQFSNSRSEMNVSTLELGDSALYLCASSYGTSGGKETQYFGPGTRLLVL.

The DNA of the CDR3 is TGTGCCACCCTGGGAGGGGGGACGAACACCGGGGAGCTGTTTTTT. Residues: CATLGGGTNTGELFF. V is TRBV15 and J is TRBJ2-2; the D gene is possibly TRBD2 (7 bases). CDR3 length equals 15 residues. Trimming cost V 8 bases and J 0 bases, with 13 bases left between them. Germline V gene lookup returns CDR1 LNHNV and CDR2 YYDKDF (reference sequence). Full variable domain (remainder filled in from reference TRBV15 and TRBJ2-2): DAMVIQNPRYQVTQFGKPVTLSCSQTLNHNVMYWYQQKSSQAPKLLFHYYDKDFNNEADTPDNFQSRRPNTSFCFLDIRSPGLGDTAMYLCATLGGGTNTGELFFGEGSRLTVL.

This sequence joins TRBV5-1 and TRBJ2-2, with a possible D match to TRBD2 (6 bases). This CDR3 is built from 15 residues. The V and J ends lost 3 bases and 4 bases respectively, with 13 bases between them. From germline, CDR1 is SGHRS and CDR2 YFSETQ. CDR3 in amino acids: CASSSWAGSTGELFF. For the CDR3, the DNA is TGCGCCAGCAGCTCGTGGGCGGGGAGCACCGGGGAGCTGTTTTTT.

The rearrangement links TRBV19 to TRBJ1-1; 8 positions agree with TRBD1. V shed 1 base, J shed 7 bases, and the junction held 14 bases outside the gene matches. The germline CDR1 and CDR2 sequences are LNHDA and SQIVND (reference sequence). The CDR3 has 17 amino acids. Here the CDR3 reads CASSIGRPGGMRGEAFF. In nucleotides, the CDR3 is TGTGCCAGTAGTATAGGCCGGCCAGGGGGCATGAGAGGTGAAGCTTTCTTT.

V and J are TRBV5-8 and TRBJ1-3, with D possibly TRBD1 on 6 matching bases. The CDR3 loop spans 13 amino acids. Germline V gene lookup returns CDR1 SGHTS and CDR2 YDEGEE. Trimming pared 7 bases from V and 5 bases from J, leaving 13 bases between. The CDR3 DNA reads TGTGCCAGCTTACACAGGGCCCGAAACACCATATATTTT. Amino acid sequence: CASLHRARNTIYF. Filled out from reference TRBV5-8 and TRBJ1-3, the complete variable domain reads EAGVTQSPTHLIKTRGQQATLRCSPISGHTSVYWYQQALGLGLQFLLWYDEGEERNRGNFPPRFSGRQFPNYSSELNVNALELEDSALYLCASLHRARNTIYFGEGSWLTVV.

V usage is TRBV2 and J usage is TRBJ2-3; TRBD1 is a possible D gene (5 bases). Germline V gene lookup returns CDR1 SNHLY and CDR2 FYNNEI. There are 14 residues in the CDR3. Trimming removed 2 bases at V and 1 base at J, with 7 bases between. The CDR3 nucleotides are TGTGCCAGCAGTGAACCCAGGGGCACAGATACGCAGTATTTT. It yields the protein CASSEPRGTDTQYF.

The V call is TRBV11-3, the J call TRBJ2-1; 14 nucleotides match TRBD2. The germline V gene has CDR1 SGHNT and CDR2 YENEEA. V shed 5 bases and J 5 bases; nucleotides not matched to a gene: 5. This CDR3 contains 16 residues. Here the CDR3 reads CASSPEGLAGDNEQFF. CDR3 coding DNA: TGTGCCAGCAGCCCCGAGGGACTAGCGGGAGACAATGAGCAGTTCTTC.

Worth noting for this clone: The junction differs from germline at one of its ends, possibly a read error. The chain couples TRBV7-7 to TRBJ2-3, with TRBD1 matching over 8 bases. CDR1 SSHAT and CDR2 FNYEAQ come from the germline V gene (reference sequence). CDR3 length: 15 residues. For the CDR3, the DNA is TGTGCTAGCAGCCGTGGACAGGGACCCACAGATACGCAGTATTTT. Protein: CASSRGQGPTDTQYF.

This chain uses TRBV27 with TRBJ1-2, with a possible D match to TRBD1 (5 bases). The V gene lost 0 bases and the J gene lost 5 bases, with 7 bases spanning the gap. Germline assignment: CDR1 MNHEY and CDR2 SMNVEV (reference sequence). This CDR3 has 13 amino acids. For the CDR3, the DNA is TGTGCCAGCAGTTTATCCCAGGGTTATGGCTACACCTTC. This codes for CASSLSQGYGYTF.

The CDR3 reads CASSPRSAGLVGTGELFF. The CDR3 DNA follows: TGTGCCAGCTCACCACGGAGCGCAGGGCTTGTGGGCACCGGGGAGCTGTTTTTT. The V call is TRBV18, the J call TRBJ2-2; a weak D match, TRBD1 (5 bases). This CDR3 is built from 18 residues. CDR1 KGHSH and CDR2 LQKENI come from the germline V gene. The V gene lost 1 base and the J gene lost 4 bases, with 19 bases spanning the gap. The full variable domain, completed using reference TRBV18 and TRBJ2-2, is NAGVMQNPRHLVRRRGQEARLRCSPMKGHSHVYWYRQLPEEGLKFMVYLQKENIIDESGMPKERFSAEFPKEGPSILRIQQVVRGDSAAYFCASSPRSAGLVGTGELFFGEGSRLTVL.

This clone was picked up one time. The J gene is TRBJ1-2, the V gene TRBV4-3; D remains unclear. The germline V gene has CDR1 LGHNA and CDR2 YSLEER. The CDR3 spans 14 residues. Trimming removed 0 bases from V and 2 bases from J, with 7 bases in between. In nucleotides, the CDR3 is TGCGCCAGCAGCCAAGAGCGATGGAACTATGGCTACACCTTC. It codes for CASSQERWNYGYTF.

This clone was observed a few times. This chain connects TRBV28 to TRBJ2-6; D gene unclear. Trimming removed 4 bases from V and 0 bases from J, with 4 bases in between. In germline, CDR1 is MDHEN, CDR2 SYDVKM. The CDR3 extends over 14 amino acids. CDR3 region: CASSSHSGANVLTF. CDR3 DNA: TGTGCCAGCAGTTCCCACTCTGGGGCCAACGTCCTGACTTTC.

As concerns this clone: No DNA is shown, since the ends of the CDR3 on it are uncertain; the CDR3 is the one TCRdb lists. The genes are TRBV28 and TRBJ1-6; TRBD1 is taken as the D call from the table, unchecked against the DNA. Germline loops: CDR1 MDHEN, CDR2 SYDVKM. From its first to its last residue, the CDR3 has 19 amino acids. The CDR3 loop is CASSFLAGGASSYNSPLHF.

DNA for the CDR3: TGTGCCAGCATTACAGAGGGCGGGAAGGGAGCTTTCTTT. Protein product: CASITEGGKGAFF. The chain links TRBV2 to TRBJ1-1, with unresolved D. CDR1 and CDR2 (germline): SNHLY, FYNNEI. The CDR3 is 13 amino acids. The V gene lost 7 bases and the J gene lost 10 bases, with 19 bases spanning the gap. Supplemented by reference TRBV2 and TRBJ1-1, the full variable domain reads EPEVTQTPSHQVTQMGQEVILRCVPISNHLYFYWYRQILGQKVEFLVSFYNNEISEKSEIFDDQFSVERPDGSNFTLKIRSTKLEDSAMYFCASITEGGKGAFFGQGTRLTVV.

The chain joins TRBV14 to TRBJ2-3; D unclear. The ends were cut back, 5 bases at V and 1 base at J, with 13 bases in the middle. Germline CDR1 reads SGHDN; CDR2 reads FVKESK. The CDR3 length is 15 residues. The CDR3 sequence: CASSESRYGTDTQYF. DNA for the CDR3: TGTGCCAGCAGCGAATCGAGATATGGCACAGATACGCAGTATTTT.

The V gene is TRBV7-9, the J gene TRBJ2-5, with no clear D. Trimming cost V 5 bases and J 5 bases, with 12 bases left between them. This CDR3 has 13 amino acids. Germline CDR1 is SEHNR and CDR2 is FQNEAQ (reference sequence). CDR3 DNA: TGTGCCAGCAGCCCCTCCAGTTGGGAGACCCAGTACTTC. Translating gives CASSPSSWETQYF.

The chain combines TRBV6-1 with TRBJ2-5; D is unclear. The CDR3 extends over 10 amino acids. V dropped 7 bases and J dropped 2 bases, with 2 bases sitting between them. CDR1 MNHNS and CDR2 SASEGT come from the germline V gene. The CDR3 here is CASIQETQYF. The CDR3 nucleotides are TGTGCCAGCATTCAAGAGACCCAGTACTTC.

The genes are TRBV5-1 and TRBJ2-7; TRBD1 or TRBD2 may be the D gene (6 bases each). Germline CDR1 reads SGHRS; CDR2 reads YFSETQ. Deletions cut 1 base from V and 7 bases from J, with 9 bases between. The CDR3 spans 12 residues. Written as DNA, the CDR3 is TGCGCCAGCAGCTTGAGGGGGGAGGAGCAGTACTTC. This gives the protein CASSLRGEEQYF.

The chain recombines TRBV6-1 with TRBJ2-7, with 10 bases that match TRBD1. From germline, CDR1 is MNHNS and CDR2 SASEGT. Trimming removed 8 bases from V and 7 bases from J; junction bases left unmatched: 14. The CDR3 contains 15 residues. CDR3 in DNA: TGTGCCAGCGTTACGGGGGGACAGGGGATTGGAGAGCAGTACTTC. It is translated as CASVTGGQGIGEQYF.

The genes are TRBV9 and TRBJ2-2, with a possible D match to TRBD2 (5 bases). Germline CDR1 and CDR2: SGDLS and YYNGEE. This CDR3 comprises 15 residues. The ends were cut back, 4 bases at V and 3 bases at J, with 13 bases in the middle. The CDR3 sequence is CASSTHRGDTGELFF. The CDR3 DNA follows: TGTGCCAGCAGCACGCATCGGGGTGACACCGGGGAGCTGTTTTTT.

The chain combines TRBV30 with TRBJ1-6, with D possibly matching TRBD1 (6 bases). Looked up from germline, CDR1 is GTSNPN and CDR2 is SVGIG (reference sequence). The CDR3 has 12 residues. In nucleotides, the CDR3 is TGTGGGGGGGCAAGCTATAATTCACCCCTCCACTTT. This translates into CGGASYNSPLHF.